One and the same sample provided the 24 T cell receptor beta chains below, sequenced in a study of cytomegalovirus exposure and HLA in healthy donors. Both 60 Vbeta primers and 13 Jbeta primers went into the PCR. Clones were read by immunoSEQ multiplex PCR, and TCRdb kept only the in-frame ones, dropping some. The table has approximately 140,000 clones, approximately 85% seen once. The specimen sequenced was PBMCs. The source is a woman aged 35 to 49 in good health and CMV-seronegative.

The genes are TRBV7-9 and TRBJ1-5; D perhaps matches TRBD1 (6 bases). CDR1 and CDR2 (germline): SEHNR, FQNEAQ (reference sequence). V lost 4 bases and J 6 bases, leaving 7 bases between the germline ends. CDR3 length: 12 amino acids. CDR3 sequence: CASSSGVQPQHF. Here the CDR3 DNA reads TGTGCCAGCAGCTCAGGGGTTCAGCCCCAGCATTTT.

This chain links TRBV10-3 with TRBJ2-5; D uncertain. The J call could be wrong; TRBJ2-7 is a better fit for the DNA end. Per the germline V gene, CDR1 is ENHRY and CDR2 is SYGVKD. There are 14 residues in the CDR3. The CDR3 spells CAISESINQYEQYF. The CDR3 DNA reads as TGTGCCATCAGTGAGTCGATCAACCAATACGAGCAGTACTTC.

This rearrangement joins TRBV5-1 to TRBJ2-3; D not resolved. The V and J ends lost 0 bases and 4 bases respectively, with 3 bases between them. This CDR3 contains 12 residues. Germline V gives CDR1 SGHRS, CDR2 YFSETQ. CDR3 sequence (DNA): TGCGCCAGCAGCTTGGTAGCAGATACGCAGTATTTT. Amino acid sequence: CASSLVADTQYF.

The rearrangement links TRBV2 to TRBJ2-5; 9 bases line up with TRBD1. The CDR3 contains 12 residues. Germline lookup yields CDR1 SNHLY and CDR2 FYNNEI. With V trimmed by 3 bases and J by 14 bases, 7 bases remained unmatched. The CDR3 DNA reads TGTGCCAGCAGTGATAACAGGGGGCCCCTTTACTTC. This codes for CASSDNRGPLYF.

This chain's CDR3 is CASSEALRGGKGRTQYF. In DNA, the CDR3 is TGTGCCAGCAGTGAAGCGCTTCGGGGAGGGAAAGGGAGGACTCAGTACTTC. This chain uses TRBV2 with TRBJ2-4; TRBD2 agrees at 7 bases. The germline CDR1 and CDR2 sequences are SNHLY and FYNNEI. V gave up 0 bases and J gave up 12 bases; unmatched junction bases: 17. The length of the CDR3 is 17 residues.

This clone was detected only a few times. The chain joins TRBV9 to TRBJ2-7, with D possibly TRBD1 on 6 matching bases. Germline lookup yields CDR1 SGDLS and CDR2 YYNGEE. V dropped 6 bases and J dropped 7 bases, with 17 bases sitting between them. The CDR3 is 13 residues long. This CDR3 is CASTLGGEGEQYF. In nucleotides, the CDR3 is TGTGCCAGCACCCTAGGGGGTGAGGGTGAGCAGTACTTC.

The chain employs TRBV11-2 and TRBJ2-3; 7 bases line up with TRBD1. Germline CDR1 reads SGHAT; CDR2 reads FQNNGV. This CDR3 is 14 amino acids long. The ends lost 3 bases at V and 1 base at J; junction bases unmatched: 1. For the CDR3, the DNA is TGTGCCAGCAGCTTCGACAGGGGCACAGATACGCAGTATTTT. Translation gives CASSFDRGTDTQYF.

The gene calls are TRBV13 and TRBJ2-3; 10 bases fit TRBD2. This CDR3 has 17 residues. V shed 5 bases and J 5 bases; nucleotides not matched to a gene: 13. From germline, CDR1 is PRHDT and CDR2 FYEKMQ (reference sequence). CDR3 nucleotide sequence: TGTGCCAGCAGCCAGAGGGGGCTAGCGGGAGTAGGAGATACGCAGTATTTT. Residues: CASSQRGLAGVGDTQYF.

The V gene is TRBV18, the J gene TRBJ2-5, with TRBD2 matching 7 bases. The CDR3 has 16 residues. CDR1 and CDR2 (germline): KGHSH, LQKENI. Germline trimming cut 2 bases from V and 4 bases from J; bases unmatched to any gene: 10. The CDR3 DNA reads TGTGCCAGCTCACCAGCCCCGGGGACGGGGGGAGAGACCCAGTACTTC. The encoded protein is CASSPAPGTGGETQYF.

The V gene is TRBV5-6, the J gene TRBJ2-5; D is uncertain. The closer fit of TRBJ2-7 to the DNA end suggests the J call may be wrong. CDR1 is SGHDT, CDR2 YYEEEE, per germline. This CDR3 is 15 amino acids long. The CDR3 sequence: CASSLIASPYYEQYF. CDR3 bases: TGTGCCAGCAGCTTGATTGCTAGTCCCTATTACGAGCAGTACTTC.

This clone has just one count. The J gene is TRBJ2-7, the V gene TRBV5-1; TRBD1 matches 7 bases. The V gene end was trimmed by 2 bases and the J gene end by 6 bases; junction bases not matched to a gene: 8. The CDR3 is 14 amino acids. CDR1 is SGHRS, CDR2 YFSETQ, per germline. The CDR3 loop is CASSLGQATSEQYF. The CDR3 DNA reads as TGCGCCAGCAGCTTAGGACAGGCCACCTCCGAGCAGTACTTC. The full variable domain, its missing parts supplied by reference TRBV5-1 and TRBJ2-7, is KAGVTQTPRYLIKTRGQQVTLSCSPISGHRSVSWYQQTPGQGLQFLFEYFSETQRNKGNFPGRFSGRQFSNSRSEMNVSTLELGDSALYLCASSLGQATSEQYFGPGTRLTVT.

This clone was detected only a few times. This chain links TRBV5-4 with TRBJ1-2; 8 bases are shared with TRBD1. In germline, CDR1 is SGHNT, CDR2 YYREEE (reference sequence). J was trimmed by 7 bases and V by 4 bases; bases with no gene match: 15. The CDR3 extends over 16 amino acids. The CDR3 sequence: CASSQGTGNAVPGYTF. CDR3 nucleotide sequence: TGTGCCAGCAGCCAGGGGACAGGTAACGCTGTCCCTGGCTACACCTTC.

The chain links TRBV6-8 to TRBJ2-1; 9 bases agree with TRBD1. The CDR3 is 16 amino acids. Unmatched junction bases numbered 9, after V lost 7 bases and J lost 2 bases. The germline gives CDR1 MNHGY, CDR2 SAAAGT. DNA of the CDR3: TGTGCCAGCAAACACCTACGGGACAGGGCCTACAATGAGCAGTTCTTC. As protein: CASKHLRDRAYNEQFF.

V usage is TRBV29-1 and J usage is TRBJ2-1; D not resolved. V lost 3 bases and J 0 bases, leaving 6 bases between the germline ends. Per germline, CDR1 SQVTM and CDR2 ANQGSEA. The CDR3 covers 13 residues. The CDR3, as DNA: TGCAGCGTTGACAGCGACTCCTACAATGAGCAGTTCTTC. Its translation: CSVDSDSYNEQFF.

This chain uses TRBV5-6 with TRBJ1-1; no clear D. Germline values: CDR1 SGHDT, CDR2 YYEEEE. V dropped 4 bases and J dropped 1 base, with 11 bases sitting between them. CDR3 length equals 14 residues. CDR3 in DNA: TGTGCCAGCAGCCATTACCAACAGAACACTGAAGCTTTCTTT. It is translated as CASSHYQQNTEAFF. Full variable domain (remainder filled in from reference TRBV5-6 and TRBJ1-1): DAGVTQSPTHLIKTRGQQVTLRCSPKSGHDTVSWYQQALGQGPQFIFQYYEEEERQRGNFPDRFSGHQFPNYSSELNVNALLLGDSALYLCASSHYQQNTEAFFGQGTRLTVV.

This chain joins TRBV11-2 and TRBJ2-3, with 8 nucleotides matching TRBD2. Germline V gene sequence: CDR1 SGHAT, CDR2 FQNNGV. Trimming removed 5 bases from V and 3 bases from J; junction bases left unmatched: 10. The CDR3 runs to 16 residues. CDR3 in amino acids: CASSPMGAGGTDTQYF. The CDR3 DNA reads TGTGCCAGCAGCCCCATGGGGGCGGGAGGAACAGATACGCAGTATTTT.

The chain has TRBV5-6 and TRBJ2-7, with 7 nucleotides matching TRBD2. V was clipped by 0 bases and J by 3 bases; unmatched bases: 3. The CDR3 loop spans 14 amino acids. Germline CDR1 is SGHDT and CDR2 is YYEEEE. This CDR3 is CASSLGASGYEQYF. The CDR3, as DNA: TGTGCCAGCAGCTTGGGGGCTAGCGGCTACGAGCAGTACTTC.

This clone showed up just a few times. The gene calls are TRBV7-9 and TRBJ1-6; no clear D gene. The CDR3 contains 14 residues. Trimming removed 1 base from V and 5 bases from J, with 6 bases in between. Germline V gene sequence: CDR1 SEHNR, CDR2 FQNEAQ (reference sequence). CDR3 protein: CASSLGANNSPLHF. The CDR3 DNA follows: TGTGCCAGCAGCTTAGGGGCCAATAATTCACCCCTCCACTTT.

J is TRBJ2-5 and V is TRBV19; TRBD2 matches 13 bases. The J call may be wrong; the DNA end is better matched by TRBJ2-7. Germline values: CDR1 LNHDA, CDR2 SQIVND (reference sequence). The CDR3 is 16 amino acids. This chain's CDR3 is CASSKLAGGSQYEQYF. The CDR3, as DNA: TGTGCCAGTAGTAAACTAGCGGGAGGGTCCCAATACGAGCAGTACTTC.

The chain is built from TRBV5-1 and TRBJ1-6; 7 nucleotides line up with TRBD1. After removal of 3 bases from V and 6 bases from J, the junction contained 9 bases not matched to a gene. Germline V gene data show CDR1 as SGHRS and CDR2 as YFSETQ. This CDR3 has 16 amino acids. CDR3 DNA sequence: TGCGCCAGCAGCTCCACCCTGGGACAGCCTAATTCACCCCTCCACTTT. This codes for CASSSTLGQPNSPLHF. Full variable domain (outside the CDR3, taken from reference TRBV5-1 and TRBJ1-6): KAGVTQTPRYLIKTRGQQVTLSCSPISGHRSVSWYQQTPGQGLQFLFEYFSETQRNKGNFPGRFSGRQFSNSRSEMNVSTLELGDSALYLCASSSTLGQPNSPLHFGNGTRLTVT.

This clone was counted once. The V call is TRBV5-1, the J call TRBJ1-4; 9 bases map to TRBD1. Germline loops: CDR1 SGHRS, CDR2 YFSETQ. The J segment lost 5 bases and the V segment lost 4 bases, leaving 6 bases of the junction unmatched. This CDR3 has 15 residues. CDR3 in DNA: TGCGCCAGCAGCGGTACAGGGGGCACCAATGAAAAACTGTTTTTT. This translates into CASSGTGGTNEKLFF.

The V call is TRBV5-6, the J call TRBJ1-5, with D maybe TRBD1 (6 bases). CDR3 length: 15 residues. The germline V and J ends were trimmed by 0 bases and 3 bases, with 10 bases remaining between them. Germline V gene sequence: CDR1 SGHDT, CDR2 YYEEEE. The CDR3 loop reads CASSLEGGYNQPQHF. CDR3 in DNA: TGTGCCAGCAGCTTGGAGGGGGGGTACAATCAGCCCCAGCATTTT.

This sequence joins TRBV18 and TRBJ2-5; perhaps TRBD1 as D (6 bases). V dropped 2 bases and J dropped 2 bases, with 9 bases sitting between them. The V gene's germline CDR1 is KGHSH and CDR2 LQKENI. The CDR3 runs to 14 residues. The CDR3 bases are TGTGCCAGCTCACCAAAGGACAGACAAGAGACCCAGTACTTC. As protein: CASSPKDRQETQYF.

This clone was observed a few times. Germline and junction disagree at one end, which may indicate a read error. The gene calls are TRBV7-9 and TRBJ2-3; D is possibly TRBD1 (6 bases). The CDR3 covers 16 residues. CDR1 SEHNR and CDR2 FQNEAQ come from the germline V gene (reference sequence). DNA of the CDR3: TGTTCCAGCAGCTGGGCACCGGGACACGGCACAGATACGCAGTATTTT. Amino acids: CSSSWAPGHGTDTQYF.